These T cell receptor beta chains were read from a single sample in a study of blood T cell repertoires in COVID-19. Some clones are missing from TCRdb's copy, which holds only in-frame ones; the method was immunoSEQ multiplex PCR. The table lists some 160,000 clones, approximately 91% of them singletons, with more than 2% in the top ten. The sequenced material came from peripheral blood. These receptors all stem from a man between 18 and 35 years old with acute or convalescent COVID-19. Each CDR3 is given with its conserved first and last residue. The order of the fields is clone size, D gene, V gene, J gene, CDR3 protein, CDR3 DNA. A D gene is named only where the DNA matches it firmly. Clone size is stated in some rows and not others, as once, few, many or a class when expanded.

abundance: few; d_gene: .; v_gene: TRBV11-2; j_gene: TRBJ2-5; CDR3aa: CASSLATVMVETQYF; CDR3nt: TGTGCCAGCAGCCTGGCGACAGTAATGGTGGAGACCCAGTACTTC
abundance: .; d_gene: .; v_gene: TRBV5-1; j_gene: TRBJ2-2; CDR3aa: CASSRGFLGANTGELFF; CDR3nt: TGCGCCAGCAGCCGGGGGTTTTTAGGGGCGAACACCGGGGAGCTGTTTTTT
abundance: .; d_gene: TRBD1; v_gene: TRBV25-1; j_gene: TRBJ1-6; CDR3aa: CASSALTGGNSPLHF; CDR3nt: TGTGCCAGCAGTGCCTTGACAGGGGGTAATTCACCCCTCCACTTT
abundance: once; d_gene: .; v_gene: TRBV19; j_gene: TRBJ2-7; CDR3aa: CASSRDRDGSNEQYF; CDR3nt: TGTGCCAGTAGTAGAGACCGGGACGGGAGTAACGAGCAGTACTTC
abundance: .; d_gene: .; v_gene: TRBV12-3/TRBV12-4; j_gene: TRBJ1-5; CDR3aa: CASRDISNQPQHF; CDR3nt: TGTGCCAGCCGGGACATAAGCAATCAGCCCCAGCATTTT
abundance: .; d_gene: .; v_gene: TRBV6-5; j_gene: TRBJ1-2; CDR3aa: CASYRDYGYTF; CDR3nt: TGTGCCAGCTACAGGGATTATGGCTACACCTTC
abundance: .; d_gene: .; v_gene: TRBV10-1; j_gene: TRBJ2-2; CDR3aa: CASSTGGMNTGELFF; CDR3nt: TGCGCCAGCAGCACCGGAGGGATGAACACCGGGGAGCTGTTTTTT
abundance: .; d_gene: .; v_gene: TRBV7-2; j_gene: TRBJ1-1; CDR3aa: CASSKDRNTEAFF; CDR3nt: TGTGCCAGCAGCAAAGACAGGAACACTGAAGCTTTCTTT
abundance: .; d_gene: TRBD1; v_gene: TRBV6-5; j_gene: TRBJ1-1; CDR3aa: CASSYSDRDSIEAFF; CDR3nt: TGTGCCAGCAGTTACTCGGACAGGGACTCGATTGAAGCTTTCTTT
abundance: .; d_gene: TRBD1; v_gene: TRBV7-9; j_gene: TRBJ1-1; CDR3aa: CASSVGQGQGNTEAFF; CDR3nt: TGTGCCAGCAGCGTCGGACAGGGACAGGGAAACACTGAAGCTTTCTTT
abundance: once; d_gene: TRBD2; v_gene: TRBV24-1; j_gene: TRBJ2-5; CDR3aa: CATSTRLAVKETQYF; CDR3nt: TGTGCCACCAGTACCCGACTAGCGGTAAAAGAGACCCAGTACTTC
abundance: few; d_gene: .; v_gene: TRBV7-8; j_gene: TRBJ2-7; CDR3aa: CASSLGQLRSYEQYF; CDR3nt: TGTGCCAGCAGCTTAGGACAACTTAGGTCCTACGAGCAGTACTTC
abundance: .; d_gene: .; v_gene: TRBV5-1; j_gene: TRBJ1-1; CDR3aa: CASRIGLSMNTEAFF; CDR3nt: TGCGCCAGCAGAATTGGACTCAGCATGAACACTGAAGCTTTCTTT